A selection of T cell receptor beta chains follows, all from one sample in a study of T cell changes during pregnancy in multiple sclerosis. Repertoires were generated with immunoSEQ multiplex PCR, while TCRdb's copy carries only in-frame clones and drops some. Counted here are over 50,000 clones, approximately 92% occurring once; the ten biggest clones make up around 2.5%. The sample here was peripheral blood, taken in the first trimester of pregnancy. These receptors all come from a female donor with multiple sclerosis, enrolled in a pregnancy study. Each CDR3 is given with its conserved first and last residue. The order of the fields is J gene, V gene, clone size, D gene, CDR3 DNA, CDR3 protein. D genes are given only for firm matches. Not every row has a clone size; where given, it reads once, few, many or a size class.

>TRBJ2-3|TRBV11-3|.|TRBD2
TGTGCCAGCAGCACCGGACTAGCGGGATTACCGGGGGCGGATACGCAGTATTTT
CASSTGLAGLPGADTQYF
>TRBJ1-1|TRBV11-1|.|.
TGTGCCAGCAGCGGTCGGGGTGAATCGGCTTCAACCACTGAAGCTTTCTTT
CASSGRGESASTTEAFF
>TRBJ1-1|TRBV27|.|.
TGTGCCAGCACCCCGGGAGGCAGGCACACTGAAGCTTTCTTT
CASTPGGRHTEAFF
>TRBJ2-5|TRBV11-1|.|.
TGTGCCAGCAGCTTAGCGCCCGAACGGTGGGAGACCCAGTACTTC
CASSLAPERWETQYF
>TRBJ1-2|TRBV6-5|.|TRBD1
TGTGCCAGCAGTTACTCCGACAGGGGGCTAGATGGCTACACCTTC
CASSYSDRGLDGYTF
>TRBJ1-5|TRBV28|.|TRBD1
TGTGCCAGCAGTTGGACAGGGGCCAGCAATCAGCCCCAGCATTTT
CASSWTGASNQPQHF
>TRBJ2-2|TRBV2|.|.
TGTGCCAGCAGGGGCATCTTGAACACCGGGGAGCTGTTTTTT
CASRGILNTGELFF
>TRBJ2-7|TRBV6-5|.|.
TGTGCCAGCAGTTACTCGCGCGGAACCTCCTACGAGCAGTACTTC
CASSYSRGTSYEQYF
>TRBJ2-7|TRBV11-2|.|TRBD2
TGTGCCAGCAGCCAGAGACTAGCGGGGAAGGACGAGCAGTACTTC
CASSQRLAGKDEQYF
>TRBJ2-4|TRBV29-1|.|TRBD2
TGCAGCGTTACAGGCGGGGGAACCAAAAACATTCAGTACTTC
CSVTGGGTKNIQYF
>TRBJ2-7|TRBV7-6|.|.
TGTGCCAGCAGCCGGGGACACAACTACGAGCAGTACTTC
CASSRGHNYEQYF
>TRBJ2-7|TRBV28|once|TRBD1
TGTGCCAGCAGTAACCCTGGACAGGGGACGTACGAGCAGTACTTC
CASSNPGQGTYEQYF
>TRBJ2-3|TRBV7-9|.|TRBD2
TGTGCCAGCAGCGACGGGACTAGCGGCACAGATACGCAGTATTTT
CASSDGTSGTDTQYF
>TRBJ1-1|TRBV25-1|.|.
TGTGCCAGCAGTGGTAACAGGGAGATGAACACTGAAGCTTTCTTT
CASSGNREMNTEAFF
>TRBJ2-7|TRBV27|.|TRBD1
TGTGCCAGCCGGGACAGGGGCTACGAGCAGTACTTC
CASRDRGYEQYF
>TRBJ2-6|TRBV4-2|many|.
TGTGCCAGCAGCCAAGATGGGAGCTCTGGGGCCAACGTCCTGACTTTC
CASSQDGSSGANVLTF
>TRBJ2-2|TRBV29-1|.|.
TGCAGCGCCCGGGACATTGACACCGGGGAGCTGTTTTTT
CSARDIDTGELFF
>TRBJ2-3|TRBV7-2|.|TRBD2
TGTGCCAGCAGCGTTAGCGGGAGCACAGATACGCAGTATTTT
CASSVSGSTDTQYF
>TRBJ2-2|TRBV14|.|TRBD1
TGTGCCAGCAGTCGGGCTGAGGGGGCCACCGGGGAGCTGTTTTTT
CASSRAEGATGELFF
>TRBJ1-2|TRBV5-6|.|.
TGTGCCAGCAGCTTGGAACGGGAGGGAGACTATGGCTACACCTTC
CASSLEREGDYGYTF
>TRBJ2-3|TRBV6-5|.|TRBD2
TGTGCCAGCAGGGGGGCGGGAGGCGGCACAGATACGCAGTATTTT
CASRGAGGGTDTQYF
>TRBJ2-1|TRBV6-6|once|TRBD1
TGTGCCAGCAGTTTTCAGGGGGCGATGAATGAGCAGTTCTTC
CASSFQGAMNEQFF
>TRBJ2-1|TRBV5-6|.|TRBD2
TGTGCCAGCAGCTCTTGGGGGAGGGTCTCCTACAATGAGCAGTTCTTC
CASSSWGRVSYNEQFF
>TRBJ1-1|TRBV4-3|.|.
TGCGCCAGCAGCCAAGATAGCGGAAACACTGAAGCTTTCTTT
CASSQDSGNTEAFF
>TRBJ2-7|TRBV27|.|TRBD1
TGTGCCAGCAGTTTAAGGTCAGGGGGATACTACGAGCAGTACTTC
CASSLRSGGYYEQYF
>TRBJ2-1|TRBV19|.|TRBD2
TGTGCCAGTAGTAAGGGACTAAATGGTGAGCAGTTCTTC
CASSKGLNGEQFF
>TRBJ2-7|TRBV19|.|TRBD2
TGTGCCAGTAGCCAACTAGCGGGCGGGGAGCAGTACTTC
CASSQLAGGEQYF
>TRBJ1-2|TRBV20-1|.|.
TGCAGTGCTAGAGATCAATATGGCTACACCTTC
CSARDQYGYTF
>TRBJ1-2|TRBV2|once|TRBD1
TGTGCCAGCAGTCAGGACAGGGGGGTCCCTTATGGCTACACCTTC
CASSQDRGVPYGYTF
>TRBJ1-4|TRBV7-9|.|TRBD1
TGTGCCAGCAGCCGAACAGGGGGGGCGAATGAAAAACTGTTTTTT
CASSRTGGANEKLFF
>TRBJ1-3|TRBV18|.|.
TGTGCCAGCCGTGCGTCTGGAAACACCATATATTTT
CASRASGNTIYF
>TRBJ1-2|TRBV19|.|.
TGTGCCAGTAGTACCCCCGGGACACGGACTGGCTACACCTTC
CASSTPGTRTGYTF
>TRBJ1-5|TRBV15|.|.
TGTGCCACCAGCAGAGAGGCAGGTCAGCCCCAGCATTTT
CATSREAGQPQHF
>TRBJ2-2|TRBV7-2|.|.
TGTGCCAGCAGCCGAGACGGGGGAAAAGACACCGGGGAGCTGTTTTTT
CASSRDGGKDTGELFF
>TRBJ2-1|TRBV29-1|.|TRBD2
TGCAGCGTTGAAGATCCGTACTGGGAGGGCCGAGATGAGCAGTTCTTC
CSVEDPYWEGRDEQFF
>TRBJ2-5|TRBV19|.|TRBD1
TGTGCCAGTAGTGTCAGGGGGCTCGGCCAAGAGACCCAGTACTTC
CASSVRGLGQETQYF
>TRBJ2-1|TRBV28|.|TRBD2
TGTGCCAGCAGCCAGCGGGAGAGATACAATGAGCAGTTCTTC
CASSQRERYNEQFF
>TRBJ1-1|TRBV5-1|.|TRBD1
TGCGCCAGCAGCCGGGGACAGGGGGGTCGAGCTTTCTTT
CASSRGQGGRAFF